This T cell receptor (beta chain) was documented in a study of T cells in localized non-small cell lung cancer. The repertoire was sequenced with immunoSEQ multiplex PCR; TCRdb's copy has only in-frame clones and lacks some. The data show some 140,000 clones, roughly 90% seen once. A remark on this clone: Its antigen is currently unknown.

The ends lost 6 bases at V and 3 bases at J; junction bases unmatched: 8. The CDR3 totals 15 residues. Germline CDR1 reads LNHDA; CDR2 reads SQIVND (reference sequence). Study results and caveats: An association was observed between higher blood T cell density and longer overall survival. Median around 60 top-100 tumor clones were shared with paired adjacent lung. Uninvolved adjacent lung had higher T cell clonality than tumor and all other tissues. Multi-region tumor sequencing was not done, so intratumor heterogeneity could not be excluded.

The source of this sequence is a female donor of 60 years or more with stage I lung adenocarcinoma. The sequencing here drew on peripheral blood, taken before any cancer treatment. This chain connects TRBV19 to TRBJ2-7; the match to TRBD1 covers 10 bases. CDR3 nucleotide sequence: TGTGCCAGTAGCCCCGCGACAGGGGGCATCTACGAGCAGTACTTC. Amino acid sequence: CASSPATGGIYEQYF.